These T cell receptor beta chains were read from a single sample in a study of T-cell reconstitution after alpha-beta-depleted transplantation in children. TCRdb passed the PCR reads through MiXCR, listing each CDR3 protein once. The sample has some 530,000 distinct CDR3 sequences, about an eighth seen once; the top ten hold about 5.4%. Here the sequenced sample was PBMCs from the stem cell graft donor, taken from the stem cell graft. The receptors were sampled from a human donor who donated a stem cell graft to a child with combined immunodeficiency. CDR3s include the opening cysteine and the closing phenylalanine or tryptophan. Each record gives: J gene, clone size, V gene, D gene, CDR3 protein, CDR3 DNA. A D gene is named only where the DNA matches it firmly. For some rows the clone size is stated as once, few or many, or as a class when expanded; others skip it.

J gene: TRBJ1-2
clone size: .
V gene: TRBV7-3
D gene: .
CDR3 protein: CASGALFDRHYGYTF
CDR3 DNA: TGTGCCAGCGGCGCACTTTTTGACAGGCACTATGGCTACACCTTC

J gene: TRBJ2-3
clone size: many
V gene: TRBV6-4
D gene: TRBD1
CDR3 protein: CASSERQGEPDTQYF
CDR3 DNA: TGTGCCAGCAGTGAAAGACAGGGGGAACCAGATACGCAGTATTTT

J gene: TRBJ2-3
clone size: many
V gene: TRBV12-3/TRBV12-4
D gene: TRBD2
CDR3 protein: CASSFSGRDTQYF
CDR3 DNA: TGTGCCAGCAGTTTTAGCGGGAGAGATACGCAGTATTTT

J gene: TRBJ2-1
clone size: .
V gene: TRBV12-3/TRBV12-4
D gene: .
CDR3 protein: CASSRSSSYNEQFF
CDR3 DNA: TGTGCCAGCAGTAGATCCAGCTCCTACAATGAGCAGTTCTTC

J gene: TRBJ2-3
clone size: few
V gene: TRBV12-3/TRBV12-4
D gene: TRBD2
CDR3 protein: CASSFPGLASYF
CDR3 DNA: TGTGCCAGCAGTTTTCCGGGACTAGCGTCGTATTTT

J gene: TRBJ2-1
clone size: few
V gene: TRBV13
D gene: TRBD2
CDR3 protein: CASSSSQSSGDYNEQFF
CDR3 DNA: TGTGCCAGCAGCTCTAGCCAATCTAGCGGAGACTACAATGAGCAGTTCTTC

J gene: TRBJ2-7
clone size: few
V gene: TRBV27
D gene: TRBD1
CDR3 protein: CASSPRTGETYEQYF
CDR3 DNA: TGTGCCAGCAGTCCAAGGACAGGAGAGACCTACGAGCAGTACTTC

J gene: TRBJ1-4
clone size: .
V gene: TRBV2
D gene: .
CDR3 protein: CASSADRPNEKLFF
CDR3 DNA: TGTGCCAGCAGTGCAGACAGGCCTAATGAAAAACTGTTTTTT

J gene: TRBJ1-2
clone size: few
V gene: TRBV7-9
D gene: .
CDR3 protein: CASSLEAVGGYTF
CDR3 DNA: TGTGCCAGCAGCTTAGAGGCAGTCGGAGGCTACACCTTC

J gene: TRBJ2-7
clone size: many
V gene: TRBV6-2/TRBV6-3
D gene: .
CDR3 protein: CASSWPSGSYEQYF
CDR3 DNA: TGTGCCAGCAGTTGGCCCAGCGGGTCCTACGAGCAGTACTTC

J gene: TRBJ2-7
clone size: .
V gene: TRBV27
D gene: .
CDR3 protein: CATSDRLIGSYEQYF
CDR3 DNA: TGTGCCACCTCCGATCGGCTAATTGGATCCTACGAGCAGTACTTC

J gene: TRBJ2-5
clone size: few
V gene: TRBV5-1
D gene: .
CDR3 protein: CASSSGTDQETQYF
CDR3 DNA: TGCGCCAGCAGCTCGGGGACGGACCAAGAGACCCAGTACTTC

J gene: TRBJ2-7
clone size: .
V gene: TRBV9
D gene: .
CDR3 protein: CASSVGEAREQYF
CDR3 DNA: TGTGCCAGCAGCGTTGGGGAAGCGCGGGAGCAGTACTTC

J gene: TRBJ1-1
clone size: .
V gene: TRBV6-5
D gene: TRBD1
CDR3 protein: CASSLLGQGDTEAFF
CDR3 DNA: TGTGCCAGCAGTCTACTGGGACAGGGGGACACTGAAGCTTTCTTT

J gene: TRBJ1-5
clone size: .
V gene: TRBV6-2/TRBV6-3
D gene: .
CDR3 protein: CASSHKLNQPQHF
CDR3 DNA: TGTGCCAGCAGTCATAAGTTAAATCAGCCCCAGCATTTT

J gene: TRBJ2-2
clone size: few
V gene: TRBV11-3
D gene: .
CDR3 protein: CASSLSRGSTGELFF
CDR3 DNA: TGTGCCAGCAGCCTCTCGCGGGGTAGCACCGGGGAGCTGTTTTTT

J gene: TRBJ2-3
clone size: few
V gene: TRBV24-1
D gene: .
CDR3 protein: CATSEWGGTDTQYF
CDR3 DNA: TGTGCCACCAGTGAATGGGGGGGCACAGATACGCAGTATTTT

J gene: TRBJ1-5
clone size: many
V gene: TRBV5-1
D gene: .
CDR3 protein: CASSPLGNSNQPQHF
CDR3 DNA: TGCGCCAGCAGCCCTTTGGGTAATAGCAATCAGCCCCAGCATTTT

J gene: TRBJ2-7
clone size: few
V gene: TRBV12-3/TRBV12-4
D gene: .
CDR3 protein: CASSKGAGRYEQYF
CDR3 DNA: TGTGCCAGCAGTAAGGGAGCCGGCCGCTACGAGCAGTACTTC

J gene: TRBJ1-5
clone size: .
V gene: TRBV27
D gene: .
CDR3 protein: CASSPRGRNQPQHF
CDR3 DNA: TGTGCCAGCAGTCCCAGGGGCCGCAATCAGCCCCAGCATTTT

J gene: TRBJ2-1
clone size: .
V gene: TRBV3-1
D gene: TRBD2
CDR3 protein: CASSQDIAGGHNEQFF
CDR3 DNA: TGTGCCAGCAGCCAAGATATAGCGGGGGGGCACAATGAGCAGTTCTTC

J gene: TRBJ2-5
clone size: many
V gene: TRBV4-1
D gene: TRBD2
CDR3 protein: CASSQGHGLVRETQYF
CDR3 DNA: TGCGCCAGCAGCCAGGGCCACGGACTAGTTCGAGAGACCCAGTACTTC

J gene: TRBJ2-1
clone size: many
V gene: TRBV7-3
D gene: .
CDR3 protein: CASSPLRTTYNEQFF
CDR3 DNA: TGTGCCAGCAGCCCTCTTCGGACAACATACAATGAGCAGTTCTTC

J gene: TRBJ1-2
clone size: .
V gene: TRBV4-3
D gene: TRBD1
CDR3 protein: CASSQDYAQGSYLWGYTF
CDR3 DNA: TGCGCCAGCAGCCAAGATTATGCACAGGGGTCGTACTTATGGGGCTACACCTTC

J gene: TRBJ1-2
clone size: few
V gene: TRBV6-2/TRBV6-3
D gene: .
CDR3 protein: CASSYSSAGGRYYGYTF
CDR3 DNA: TGTGCCAGCAGTTACTCGAGCGCGGGGGGCCGATACTATGGCTACACCTTC

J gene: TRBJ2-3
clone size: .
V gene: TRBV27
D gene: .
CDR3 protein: CASNPRGRSTDTQYF
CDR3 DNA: TGTGCCAGCAACCCACGAGGCAGGAGCACAGATACGCAGTATTTT

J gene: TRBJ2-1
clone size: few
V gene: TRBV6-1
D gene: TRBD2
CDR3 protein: CASTAGRLAGNEQFF
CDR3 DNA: TGTGCCAGCACCGCTGGAAGGCTAGCGGGCAATGAGCAGTTCTTC

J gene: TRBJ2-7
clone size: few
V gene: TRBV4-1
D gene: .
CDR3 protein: CASSQVRTSSYEQYF
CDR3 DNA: TGCGCCAGCAGCCAAGTTCGAACCAGCTCCTACGAGCAGTACTTC

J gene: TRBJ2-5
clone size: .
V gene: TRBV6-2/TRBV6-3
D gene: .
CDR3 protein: CASSYGPGETQYF
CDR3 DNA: TGTGCCAGCAGTTACGGGCCGGGAGAGACCCAGTACTTC

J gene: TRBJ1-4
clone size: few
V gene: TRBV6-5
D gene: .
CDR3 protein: CASSDPSGRGRKLFF
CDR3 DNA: TGTGCCAGCAGTGACCCGAGTGGCCGGGGGAGGAAACTGTTTTTT

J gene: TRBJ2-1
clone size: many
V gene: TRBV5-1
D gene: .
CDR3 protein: CASSPRDLTYNEQFF
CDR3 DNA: TGCGCCAGCAGCCCCAGGGATCTAACCTACAATGAGCAGTTCTTC

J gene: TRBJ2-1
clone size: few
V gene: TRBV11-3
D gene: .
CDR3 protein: CASRGGTQLYNEQFF
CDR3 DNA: TGTGCCAGCAGGGGGGGTACTCAACTGTACAATGAGCAGTTCTTC

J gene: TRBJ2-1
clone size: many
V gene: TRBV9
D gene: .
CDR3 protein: CASSGRRHANSYNEQFF
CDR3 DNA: TGTGCCAGCAGCGGAAGGAGACACGCAAACTCCTACAATGAGCAGTTCTTC

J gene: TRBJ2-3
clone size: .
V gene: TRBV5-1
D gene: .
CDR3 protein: CASSLRALRSRFGRRTDTQYF
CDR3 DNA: TGCGCCAGCAGCTTAAGGGCCCTAAGGTCGCGGTTCGGACGGCGCACAGATACGCAGTATTTT

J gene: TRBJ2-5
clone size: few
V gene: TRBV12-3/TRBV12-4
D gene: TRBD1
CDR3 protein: CASSPPQGAGETQYF
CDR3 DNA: TGTGCCAGCAGCCCACCCCAGGGGGCGGGGGAGACCCAGTACTTC

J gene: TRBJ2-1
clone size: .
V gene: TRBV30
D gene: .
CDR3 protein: CAWTGQLTSYNEQFF
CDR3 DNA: TGTGCCTGGACCGGACAGCTGACTTCCTACAATGAGCAGTTCTTC

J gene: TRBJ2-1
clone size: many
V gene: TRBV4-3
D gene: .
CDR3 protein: CASSQDRARPDNEQFF
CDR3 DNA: TGCGCCAGCAGCCAAGATAGGGCGAGGCCTGACAATGAGCAGTTCTTC

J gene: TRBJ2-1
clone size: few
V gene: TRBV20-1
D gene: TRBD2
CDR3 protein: CSARDSRTSSYNEQFF
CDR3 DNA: TGCAGTGCTAGAGATAGTAGGACTAGCTCCTACAATGAGCAGTTCTTC

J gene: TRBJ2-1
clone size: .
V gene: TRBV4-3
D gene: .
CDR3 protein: CASSQEEGYNEQFF
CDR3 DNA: TGCGCCAGCAGCCAAGAGGAGGGGTACAATGAGCAGTTCTTC

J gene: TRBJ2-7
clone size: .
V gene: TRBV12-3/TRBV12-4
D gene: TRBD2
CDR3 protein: CASSLHGLAGGVEQYF
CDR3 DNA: TGTGCCAGCAGTTTACATGGGCTAGCGGGAGGAGTTGAGCAGTACTTC

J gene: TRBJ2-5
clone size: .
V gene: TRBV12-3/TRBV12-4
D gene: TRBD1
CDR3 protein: CASSHRGIEETQYF
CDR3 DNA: TGTGCCAGCAGTCACAGGGGGATAGAAGAGACCCAGTACTTC

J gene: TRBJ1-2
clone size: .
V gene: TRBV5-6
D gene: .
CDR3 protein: CASSLVGTNYGYTF
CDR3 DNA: TGTGCCAGCAGCCTAGTCGGAACTAACTATGGCTACACCTTC

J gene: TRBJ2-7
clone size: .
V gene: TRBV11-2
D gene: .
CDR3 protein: CASSLVAGWYEQYF
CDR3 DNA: TGTGCCAGCAGCTTAGTTGCGGGATGGTACGAGCAGTACTTC

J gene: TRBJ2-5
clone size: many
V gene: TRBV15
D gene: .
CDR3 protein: CATSRRGAAQETQYF
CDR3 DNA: TGTGCCACCAGCAGAAGGGGAGCTGCCCAAGAGACCCAGTACTTC

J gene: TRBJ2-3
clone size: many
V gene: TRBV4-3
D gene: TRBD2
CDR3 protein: CASSPSGGSTDTQYF
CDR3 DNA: TGCGCCAGCAGCCCTAGCGGGGGGAGCACAGATACGCAGTATTTT

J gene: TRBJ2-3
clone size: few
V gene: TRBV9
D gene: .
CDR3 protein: CASSPSVGDTQYF
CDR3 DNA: TGTGCCAGCAGTCCTAGCGTGGGGGATACGCAGTATTTT

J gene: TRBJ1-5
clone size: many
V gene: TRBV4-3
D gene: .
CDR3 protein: CASSQEAREWSPQHF
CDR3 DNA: TGCGCCAGCAGCCAAGAAGCCAGGGAATGGTCGCCCCAGCATTTT

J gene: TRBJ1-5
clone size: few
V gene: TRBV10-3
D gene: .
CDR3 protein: CAIREGILSNQPQHF
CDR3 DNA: TGTGCCATCAGAGAAGGAATTTTGAGCAATCAGCCCCAGCATTTT

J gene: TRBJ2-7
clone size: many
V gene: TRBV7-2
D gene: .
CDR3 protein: CASSLSTSSYEQYF
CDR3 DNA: TGTGCCAGCAGCTTAAGCACTAGCTCCTACGAGCAGTACTTC

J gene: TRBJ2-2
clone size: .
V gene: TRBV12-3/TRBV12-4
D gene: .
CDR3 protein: CASSVTSNTGELFF
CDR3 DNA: TGTGCCAGCAGTGTGACTTCGAACACCGGGGAGCTGTTTTTT

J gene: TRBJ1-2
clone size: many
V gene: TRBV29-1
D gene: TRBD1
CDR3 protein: CSVETGTGGYGYTF
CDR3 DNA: TGCAGCGTTGAGACCGGGACAGGGGGTTATGGCTACACCTTC

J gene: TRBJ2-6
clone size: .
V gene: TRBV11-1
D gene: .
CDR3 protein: CASSLVTVAGGANVLTF
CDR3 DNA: TGTGCCAGCAGCTTAGTGACGGTCGCTGGTGGGGCCAACGTCCTGACTTTC

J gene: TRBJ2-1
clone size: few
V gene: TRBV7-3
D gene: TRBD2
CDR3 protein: CASSPQVGLAGSEQFF
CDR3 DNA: TGTGCCAGCAGCCCCCAAGTGGGACTAGCGGGGAGTGAGCAGTTCTTC

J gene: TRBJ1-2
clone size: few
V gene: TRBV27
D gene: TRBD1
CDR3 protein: CASSGQPLYGYTF
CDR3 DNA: TGTGCCAGCTCGGGACAGCCCCTCTATGGCTACACCTTC

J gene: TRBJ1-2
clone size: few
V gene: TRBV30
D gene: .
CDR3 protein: CAWRLPLANYGYTF
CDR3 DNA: TGTGCCTGGAGACTACCTTTGGCTAACTATGGCTACACCTTC

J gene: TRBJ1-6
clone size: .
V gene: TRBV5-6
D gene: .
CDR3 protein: CASSLPGVVSPLHF
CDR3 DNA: TGTGCCAGCAGCTTGCCAGGGGTGGTCTCACCCCTCCACTTT